This is a list of T cell receptor beta chains from one sample in a study of OX40 agonist ivuxolimab in advanced cancers. Data came from immunoSEQ multiplex PCR; TCRdb stores just in-frame clones and leaves some out. The sample includes approximately 94,000 clones, less than 95% of them seen just once. This material consisted of CD4+ or CD8+ T cells sorted from blood, taken in a trial of the OX40 agonist ivuxolimab. Every receptor here comes from an adult with an advanced solid tumor such as melanoma, head and neck, liver or kidney cancer. Each CDR3 is given with its conserved first and last residue. A D gene is named only where the DNA matches it firmly. Size is omitted from some rows. Given values are once, few, many or a class for expanded clones.

D	V	length	size	J	DNA	CDR3
-	TRBV7-2	13	-	TRBJ2-1	TGTGCCAGCAGCTCCCAGGGAAGCAATGAGCAGTTCTTC	CASSSQGSNEQFF
TRBD1	TRBV27	17	once	TRBJ1-5	TGTGCCAGCAGTGAAGGGGACAGGGCGAGGGGCAATCAGCCCCAGCATTTT	CASSEGDRARGNQPQHF
-	TRBV7-2	15	-	TRBJ1-1	TGTGCCAGCAGCTTAGAGGGACTTCTGAACACTGAAGCTTTCTTT	CASSLEGLLNTEAFF
-	TRBV11-1	15	once	TRBJ2-3	TGTGCCAGCAGCTTAGGCTTAGTTGGGACAGATACGCAGTATTTT	CASSLGLVGTDTQYF
-	TRBV10-3	19	-	TRBJ2-1	TGTGCCATCAGACCGATGGAGGGTAACGGGAGCAAGATTTACAATGAGCAGTTCTTC	CAIRPMEGNGSKIYNEQFF
-	TRBV5-6	12	-	TRBJ2-3	TGTGCCAGCAGCTTGGCCGAAGATACGCAGTATTTT	CASSLAEDTQYF
TRBD1	TRBV18	14	-	TRBJ2-1	TGTGCCAGCTCACGACAGGGGTACTACAATGAGCAGTTCTTC	CASSRQGYYNEQFF
TRBD1	TRBV14	17	-	TRBJ1-6	TGTGCCAGCAGCCGATGGACAGGGGGAGCTTATAATTCACCCCTCCACTTT	CASSRWTGGAYNSPLHF
-	TRBV7-9	15	-	TRBJ2-1	TGTGCCAGCAGCTTCGAGGACCGACCCTACAATGAGCAGTTCTTC	CASSFEDRPYNEQFF
TRBD1	TRBV5-1	15	-	TRBJ2-1	TGCGCCAGCAGCAACCAAGTCCGACAGGGCGATGAGCAGTTCTTC	CASSNQVRQGDEQFF
-	TRBV4-3	21	-	TRBJ1-5	TGCGCCAGCAGCCGAACTTACGCTACAGCCCCGGGGTTATATAGCAATCAGCCCCAGCATTTT	CASSRTYATAPGLYSNQPQHF
-	TRBV11-2	14	-	TRBJ1-4	TGTGCCAGCAGCGAAACCCGTGCTAATGAAAAACTGTTTTTT	CASSETRANEKLFF
-	TRBV12-5	14	-	TRBJ1-1	TGTGCTAGTGGTCCCGGACGGCAGAACACTGAAGCTTTCTTT	CASGPGRQNTEAFF
-	TRBV6-5	16	-	TRBJ1-2	TGTGCCAGCAGTTACTCAGAGTCGGCAGCCTCATGGGGCTACACCTTC	CASSYSESAASWGYTF
TRBD1	TRBV7-2	13	-	TRBJ1-2	TGTGCCAGCAGGACAGGGGTGTACGATGGCTACACCTTC	CASRTGVYDGYTF
-	TRBV6-5	13	-	TRBJ2-7	TGTGCCAGCAGTTACGGCCGAACCTACGAGCAGTACTTC	CASSYGRTYEQYF
TRBD2	TRBV10-2	14	-	TRBJ2-1	TGCGCCAGCATGACTAGCGGGACGACCAATGAGCAGTTCTTC	CASMTSGTTNEQFF
TRBD1	TRBV7-6	12	-	TRBJ1-1	TGTGCCAGCAGCCCGGGACAGGGTGAGGCTTTCTTT	CASSPGQGEAFF
TRBD2	TRBV13	15	once	TRBJ2-7	TGTGCCAGCAGCAATCAACTAGCGGGAGTGTACGAGCAGTACTTC	CASSNQLAGVYEQYF
TRBD2	TRBV6-5	15	-	TRBJ2-1	TGTGCCAGCAGTTACGGGTCTAGCGGATACAATGAGCAGTTCTTC	CASSYGSSGYNEQFF
TRBD2	TRBV29-1	14	-	TRBJ2-1	TGCAGCGTTGAAGATTCTAGCGGGAGGGGTGAGCAGTTCTTC	CSVEDSSGRGEQFF
TRBD1	TRBV19	14	few	TRBJ2-7	TGTGCCAGTAGTACCGGGACAGGACGCTACGAGCAGTACTTC	CASSTGTGRYEQYF
TRBD2	TRBV11-2	17	once	TRBJ2-3	TGTGCCAGCAGCTCGTGGACTAGCGGAGGTAGCACAGATACGCAGTATTTT	CASSSWTSGGSTDTQYF
TRBD1	TRBV7-9	15	-	TRBJ1-3	TGTGCCAGCAGCGTTGGGACAGCCTCTGGAAACACCATATATTTT	CASSVGTASGNTIYF
-	TRBV4-2	16	-	TRBJ1-4	TGTGCCAGCAGCCAAGAATCACAAGCAACTAATGAAAAACTGTTTTTT	CASSQESQATNEKLFF
TRBD2	TRBV7-9	15	-	TRBJ2-7	TGTGCCAGCAGCAGGAGGGTGGCGGGAGACAACGAGCAGTACTTC	CASSRRVAGDNEQYF
TRBD1	TRBV5-4	14	few	TRBJ2-7	TGTGCCAGCAGCTTGGAGGGACAGGGGGACGAGCAGTACTTC	CASSLEGQGDEQYF
-	TRBV7-2	14	-	TRBJ1-1	TGTGCCAGCAGCTTAAGGACATTGACCTCCGAAGCTTTCTTT	CASSLRTLTSEAFF
-	TRBV5-4	14	-	TRBJ2-1	TGTGCCAGCAGCCCCTCTACGGCGGGCAATGAGCAGTTCTTC	CASSPSTAGNEQFF
-	TRBV6-6	13	-	TRBJ1-1	TGTGCCAGCAGTTACAGGCGCGACACTGAAGCTTTCTTT	CASSYRRDTEAFF
TRBD1	TRBV29-1	13	-	TRBJ1-1	TGCAGCGTGCACTACAGGGGAACGACTGAAGCTTTCTTT	CSVHYRGTTEAFF
TRBD2	TRBV7-9	15	-	TRBJ2-7	TGTGCCAGCAGCTTAATGGCGGGAGACTCCTACGAGCAGTACTTC	CASSLMAGDSYEQYF
-	TRBV7-9	13	-	TRBJ1-1	TGTGCCAGCAGCCACAGGGAGGGCACTGAAGCTTTCTTT	CASSHREGTEAFF
-	TRBV11-3	13	once	TRBJ2-3	TGTGCCAGCAGCGCGGGTATTCCTGATACGCAGTATTTT	CASSAGIPDTQYF
-	TRBV25-1	12	once	TRBJ2-3	TGTGCCAGCAGTGACCAAACAGATACGCAGTATTTT	CASSDQTDTQYF
-	TRBV25-1	15	-	TRBJ2-1	TGTGCCAGCAGTGAGACCCCGACGGGGTACAATGAGCAGTTCTTC	CASSETPTGYNEQFF
-	TRBV28	15	-	TRBJ2-3	TGTGCCAGCAGGACCACCCAGGGGAGGCCAGATACGCAGTATTTT	CASRTTQGRPDTQYF
TRBD2	TRBV5-1	14	-	TRBJ2-1	TGCGCCAGTTCTAGCGGGGTACACTACAATGAGCAGTTCTTC	CASSSGVHYNEQFF
TRBD1	TRBV6-5	15	-	TRBJ1-2	TGTGCCAGCAGATATGGACAGGGACCAGTCATCGGCTACACCTTC	CASRYGQGPVIGYTF
TRBD1	TRBV5-6	16	-	TRBJ1-2	TGTGCCAGCAGCTTGGTGGGACAGTTTCTTAACTATGGCTACACCTTC	CASSLVGQFLNYGYTF
TRBD1	TRBV27	15	-	TRBJ2-5	TGTGCCAGCAGTTCCCGGGACAGGGCCCAAGAGACCCAGTACTTC	CASSSRDRAQETQYF
TRBD2	TRBV4-1	17	-	TRBJ2-1	TGCGCCAGCAGCCAAGAGGGCAGCGGGAGGGCCTTGAGTGAGCAGTTCTTC	CASSQEGSGRALSEQFF
-	TRBV27	14	-	TRBJ2-3	TGTGCCAGCAGTGCAGACTATGATCCAGATACGCAGTATTTT	CASSADYDPDTQYF
-	TRBV11-2	12	-	TRBJ2-7	TGTGCCAGCAGCCCCACCTCCTACGAGCAGTACTTC	CASSPTSYEQYF
-	TRBV29-1	12	-	TRBJ1-1	TGCAGCGTTGTTCCGGCGGGAACTGAAGCTTTCTTT	CSVVPAGTEAFF